These 7 T cell receptor beta chains share one sample of origin, sequenced in a study of a mutant IDH1 vaccine in newly diagnosed glioma. Time point in this sample: week 23, last vaccination. The vaccine gave 300 ug of a 20-mer mutant IDH1 peptide subcutaneously per dose. Only in-frame clones appear in the TCRdb table, and some are missing; sequencing was by immunoSEQ multiplex PCR. The sample shows around 55,000 clones, over 70% of them seen only once. No antigen has been assigned to these receptors. The starting material was PBMCs, obtained from a glioma patient whose treatment included an IDH1 peptide vaccine. Every receptor here comes from a man in his forties with glioma.

The chain is built from TRBV29-1 and TRBJ1-4; D unclear. V lost 7 bases, J lost 0 bases, and 15 bases lay in between. The CDR3 has 15 residues. CDR1 and CDR2 from the germline V gene are SQVTM and ANQGSEA. The DNA of the CDR3 is TGCAGCGCATCAGGCACTCCGACAACTAATGAAAAACTGTTTTTT. It encodes CSASGTPTTNEKLFF.

This sequence joins TRBV2 and TRBJ1-1; no reliable D call. Germline CDR1 and CDR2: SNHLY and FYNNEI. V was cut by 8 bases and J by 0 bases, with 16 bases left in between. The CDR3 extends over 15 amino acids. CDR3 residues: CASLPRAFMNTEAFF. For the CDR3, the DNA is TGTGCCAGCTTACCCCGGGCCTTTATGAACACTGAAGCTTTCTTT.

The chain has TRBV6-6 and TRBJ1-5, with unresolved D. Trimming cost V 0 bases and J 0 bases, with 6 bases left between them. Per the germline V gene, CDR1 is MNHNY and CDR2 is SVGAGI (reference sequence). This CDR3 region has 15 residues. This chain's CDR3 is CASSYSSYSNQPQHF. The DNA for the CDR3 is TGTGCCAGCAGTTACTCTTCTTATAGCAATCAGCCCCAGCATTTT.

The V call is TRBV9, the J call TRBJ2-2, with D possibly being TRBD2 (6 bases). CDR1 is SGDLS and CDR2 is YYNGEE in the germline V gene. This CDR3 is 14 amino acids long. V lost 4 bases to trimming and J lost 5 bases, with 12 bases between them. CDR3 amino acids: CASSLGGGTGELFF. The DNA of the CDR3 is TGTGCCAGCAGCCTGGGGGGAGGAACCGGGGAGCTGTTTTTT. Variable domain in full (rest from reference TRBV9 and TRBJ2-2): DSGVTQTPKHLITATGQRVTLRCSPRSGDLSVYWYQQSLDQGLQFLIQYYNGEERAKGNILERFSAQQFPDLHSELNLSSLELGDSALYFCASSLGGGTGELFFGEGSRLTVL.

The rearrangement uses TRBV7-2 and TRBJ2-3, with 11 bases lining up with TRBD2. V trimming: 5 bases; J trimming: 6 bases; junction bases outside the gene matches: 7. This CDR3 comprises 15 residues. Germline CDR1 reads SGHTA; CDR2 reads FQGNSA. The CDR3 sequence is CASSAIAGGRDTQYF. In DNA, the CDR3 is TGTGCCAGCAGCGCAATAGCGGGGGGGCGGGATACGCAGTATTTT.

The gene calls are TRBV13 and TRBJ1-1, with D tentatively TRBD1 (5 bases). Germline V gives CDR1 PRHDT, CDR2 FYEKMQ (reference sequence). This CDR3 has 14 residues. The ends were cut back, 4 bases at V and 4 bases at J, with 13 bases in the middle. This chain's CDR3 is CASSWTLGTTEAFF. CDR3 nucleotide sequence: TGTGCCAGCAGCTGGACCCTCGGGACCACTGAAGCTTTCTTT.

The chain has TRBV19 and TRBJ1-2; 10 positions match TRBD1. The CDR3 totals 16 residues. The J segment lost 7 bases and the V segment lost 7 bases, leaving 15 bases of the junction unmatched. The germline V gene encodes CDR1 LNHDA and CDR2 SQIVND (reference sequence). CDR3 nucleotide sequence: TGTGCCAGTACCCGGGACAGGGGACTTTCCCCAGGTGGCTACACCTTC. This translates into CASTRDRGLSPGGYTF.